The rows below give T cell receptor beta chains drawn from one sample of a study of cytomegalovirus exposure and HLA in healthy donors. Some clones are missing from TCRdb's copy, which holds only in-frame ones; the method was immunoSEQ multiplex PCR. The sample carries around 120,000 clones, approximately 80% recorded once. Sequencing input: PBMCs. The origin of the receptors is a male donor in good health and CMV-seropositive. The CDR3 runs from the conserved cysteine through the conserved F or W. The order of the fields is J gene, V gene, D gene, clone size, CDR3 protein, CDR3 DNA. D genes are given only for firm matches. Not every row has a clone size; where given, it reads once, few, many or a size class.

>TRBJ1-1|TRBV6-5|NA|NA
CASSYLRGNTEAFF
TGTGCCAGCAGTTACCTCCGGGGTAACACTGAAGCTTTCTTT
>TRBJ2-2|TRBV7-9|NA|NA
CASSLVRQGGRELFF
TGTGCCAGCAGCTTAGTACGACAGGGAGGACGGGAGCTGTTTTTT
>TRBJ2-1|TRBV13|TRBD2|NA
CASSPQAGNYNEQFF
TGTGCCAGCAGCCCGCAAGCGGGAAACTACAATGAGCAGTTCTTC
>TRBJ1-4|TRBV18|NA|once
CASSLPGSVDEKLFF
TGTGCCAGCTCACTGCCGGGTTCGGTGGATGAAAAACTGTTTTTT
>TRBJ2-7|TRBV6-1|TRBD2|NA
CASSEAGAGGGYEQYF
TGTGCCAGCAGTGAAGCGGGGGCGGGAGGGGGGTACGAGCAGTACTTC
>TRBJ2-7|TRBV19|TRBD2|NA
CASTSGQSGTPYEQYF
TGTGCCAGCACCTCGGGGCAAAGCGGGACCCCCTACGAGCAGTACTTC
>TRBJ2-1|TRBV7-3|TRBD2|NA
CASSTTSGGYNEQFF
TGTGCCAGCAGCACGACTAGCGGGGGGTACAATGAGCAGTTCTTC
>TRBJ2-3|TRBV28|TRBD2|NA
CASSSKREGQADTQYF
TGTGCCAGCAGTTCAAAGCGGGAGGGCCAGGCAGATACGCAGTATTTT
>TRBJ1-1|TRBV19|TRBD1|NA
CASSILVDRGATEAFF
TGTGCCAGTAGTATCCTAGTCGACAGGGGCGCCACTGAAGCTTTCTTT
>TRBJ2-7|TRBV9|NA|NA
CASSPVDGEQYF
TGTGCCAGCAGCCCTGTAGACGGGGAGCAGTACTTC
>TRBJ2-2|TRBV9|NA|NA
CASSVVGVNTGELFF
TGTGCCAGCAGCGTAGTCGGAGTGAACACCGGGGAGCTGTTTTTT
>TRBJ1-2|TRBV19|NA|NA
CASRVAGTLPRTSNYGYTF
TGTGCCAGTAGGGTGGCAGGGACTTTACCGCGGACCTCTAACTATGGCTACACCTTC
>TRBJ1-1|TRBV6-5|NA|NA
CASSSRDKEAFF
TGTGCCAGCAGTTCCCGGGACAAGGAGGCTTTCTTT
>TRBJ2-7|TRBV5-5|NA|NA
CASTPGGGDYEQYF
TGTGCCAGCACCCCTGGCGGCGGCGACTACGAGCAGTACTTC
>TRBJ2-1|TRBV7-9|NA|once
CASSLQDSYNEQFF
TGTGCCAGCAGCTTACAGGATTCCTACAATGAGCAGTTCTTC
>TRBJ2-1|TRBV29-1|TRBD2|NA
CSGIRPRGGVNEQFF
TGCAGCGGTATTCGCCCGCGCGGGGGAGTCAATGAGCAGTTCTTC
>TRBJ2-3|TRBV5-6|TRBD1|NA
CASSYRTGSTDTQYF
TGTGCCAGCAGTTATCGGACAGGGAGCACAGATACGCAGTATTTT
>TRBJ1-1|TRBV6-5|TRBD1|NA
CASRPFTGGNTEAFF
TGTGCCAGCAGGCCATTTACAGGGGGGAACACTGAAGCTTTCTTT
>TRBJ2-7|TRBV11-2|NA|NA
CASSHRRQARPYEQYF
TGTGCCAGCAGCCATCGTAGACAGGCCCGACCCTACGAGCAGTACTTC
>TRBJ2-7|TRBV7-9|TRBD2|NA
CASSLAQLDSGSHYEQYF
TGTGCCAGCAGCTTAGCGCAGCTAGATAGCGGGAGTCACTACGAGCAGTACTTC
>TRBJ2-6|TRBV4-3|TRBD2|NA
CASSQRTSGRFSGANGLTF
TGCGCCAGCAGCCAGAGGACTAGCGGGAGGTTCTCTGGGGCCAACGGCCTGACTTTC
>TRBJ2-5|TRBV7-8|NA|NA
CASRSGGETQYF
TGTGCCAGCAGATCAGGGGGGGAGACCCAGTACTTC
>TRBJ1-1|TRBV11-2|NA|NA
CASSSGRGPSFF
TGTGCCAGCAGCTCGGGGCGGGGGCCCTCTTTCTTT
>TRBJ2-3|TRBV30|NA|NA
CAWSLKTVRGTDTQYF
TGTGCCTGGAGTCTTAAGACAGTTCGGGGCACAGATACGCAGTATTTT
>TRBJ2-7|TRBV11-2|TRBD2|NA
CASSNLADPYEQYF
TGTGCCAGCAGCAACCTAGCGGACCCCTACGAGCAGTACTTC
>TRBJ2-5|TRBV5-4|NA|NA
CASSLGFSERLQETQYF
TGTGCCAGCAGCTTGGGGTTTAGTGAAAGATTACAAGAGACCCAGTACTTC
>TRBJ2-7|TRBV27|TRBD1|NA
CASSPRDRAYEQYF
TGTGCCAGCAGTCCAAGGGACAGAGCCTACGAGCAGTACTTC
>TRBJ2-7|TRBV19|TRBD2|few
CASSISGSSYEQYF
TGTGCCAGTAGTATTAGCGGGAGCTCCTACGAGCAGTACTTC
>TRBJ2-7|TRBV15|TRBD2|NA
CATSDPGLLLDEQYF
TGTGCCACCAGCGACCCGGGACTACTCCTTGACGAGCAGTACTTC
>TRBJ2-7|TRBV27|TRBD1|NA
CASSLEDRPYEQYF
TGTGCCAGCAGTTTAGAGGACAGGCCCTACGAGCAGTACTTC
>TRBJ2-6|TRBV5-1|NA|NA
CASSLWGDGSGANVLTF
TGCGCCAGCAGCTTATGGGGAGATGGATCTGGGGCCAACGTCCTGACTTTC
>TRBJ2-5|TRBV6-5|TRBD2|NA
CAYQTSVKETQYF
TGTGCCTATCAGACTAGCGTCAAAGAGACCCAGTACTTC
>TRBJ1-2|TRBV7-9|NA|NA
CASSLTDNLNYGYTF
TGTGCCAGCAGCTTAACCGATAACTTAAACTATGGCTACACCTTC
>TRBJ1-1|TRBV2|NA|few
CKRGEAFF
TGTAAACGGGGTGAAGCTTTCTTT
>TRBJ1-6|TRBV29-1|TRBD1|NA
CSARQGEGSPLHF
TGCAGCGCTAGACAGGGTGAGGGCTCACCCCTCCACTTT
>TRBJ2-1|TRBV7-2|TRBD1|few
CASSSRTGSNEQFF
TGTGCCAGCAGCTCACGGACAGGGTCAAATGAGCAGTTCTTC
>TRBJ2-7|TRBV4-1|TRBD2|few
CASSFGGSVHEQYF
TGTGCCAGCAGCTTCGGGGGGTCCGTACACGAGCAGTACTTC
>TRBJ1-1|TRBV10-3|NA|NA
CAIRDERENTEAFF
TGTGCCATCAGGGACGAGAGGGAGAACACTGAAGCTTTCTTT
>TRBJ2-4|TRBV27|NA|NA
CASSSVGSKNSQYF
TGTGCCAGCAGCTCTGTTGGGAGTAAAAACAGTCAGTACTTC
>TRBJ2-3|TRBV4-3|NA|NA
CASSVGAGTDTQYF
TGCGCCAGCAGTGTAGGGGCTGGGACAGATACGCAGTATTTT
>TRBJ2-7|TRBV6-4|NA|NA
CASRRPGHPGRKQYF
TGTGCCAGCAGGAGACCCGGACACCCTGGAAGGAAGCAGTACTTC
>TRBJ2-3|TRBV19|NA|few
CASSIKGQRVGDTQYF
TGTGCCAGTAGTATAAAAGGGCAGCGGGTTGGAGATACGCAGTATTTT
>TRBJ2-5|TRBV6-1|NA|NA
CASSEGRTGIQETQYF
TGTGCCAGCAGTGAAGGAAGGACCGGGATTCAAGAGACCCAGTACTTC
>TRBJ2-6|TRBV18|TRBD1|NA
CASSKQTGVAGANVLTF
TGTGCCAGCTCAAAGCAGACAGGGGTAGCTGGGGCCAACGTCCTGACTTTC
>TRBJ2-5|TRBV27|NA|NA
CASSPRIETQETQYF
TGTGCCAGCAGTCCCCGTATAGAGACTCAAGAGACCCAGTACTTC
>TRBJ1-3|TRBV18|NA|few
CASSPRTESGNTIYF
TGTGCCAGCTCACCCAGGACAGAGTCTGGAAACACCATATATTTT
>TRBJ2-7|TRBV28|NA|NA
CASSPGSAYEQYF
TGTGCCAGCAGTCCCGGGAGCGCCTACGAGCAGTACTTC
>TRBJ2-1|TRBV27|TRBD2|NA
CASSSGLAGVLDEQFF
TGTGCCAGCAGTTCTGGACTAGCGGGAGTCCTGGATGAGCAGTTCTTC
>TRBJ1-1|TRBV6-6|NA|NA
CASSYSPRYTEAFF
TGTGCCAGCAGTTACTCACCGCGGTACACTGAAGCTTTCTTT
>TRBJ1-1|TRBV4-2|TRBD1|NA
CASGTGDMDTEAFF
TGTGCCAGCGGGACAGGGGATATGGACACTGAAGCTTTCTTT
>TRBJ2-7|TRBV21-1|NA|NA
CASSKGTGGPHSYEQYF
TGTGCCAGCAGCAAGGGGACAGGGGGGCCCCACTCCTACGAGCAGTACTTC
>TRBJ1-4|TRBV5-8|NA|NA
CASSLDSNYEKLFF
TGTGCCAGCAGCTTGGACAGTAACTATGAAAAACTGTTTTTT
>TRBJ2-5|TRBV5-6|TRBD2|NA
CASSFLAGGKETQYF
TGTGCCAGCAGCTTTTTAGCGGGAGGCAAAGAGACCCAGTACTTC
>TRBJ2-2|TRBV9|NA|NA
CASSGRYRELTGGELFF
TGTGCCAGCAGCGGGCGATACAGGGAGCTTACCGGGGGGGAGCTGTTTTTT